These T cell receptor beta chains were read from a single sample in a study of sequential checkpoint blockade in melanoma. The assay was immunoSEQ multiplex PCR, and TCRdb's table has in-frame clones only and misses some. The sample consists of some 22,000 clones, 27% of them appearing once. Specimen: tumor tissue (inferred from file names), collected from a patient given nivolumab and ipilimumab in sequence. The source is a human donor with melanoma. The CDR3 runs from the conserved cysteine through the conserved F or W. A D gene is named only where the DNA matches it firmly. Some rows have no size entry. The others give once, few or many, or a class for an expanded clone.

CASSDRDLRRGYTF,TGTGCCAGCAGTGACAGGGATCTACGGCGGGGCTACACCTTC,NA,TRBJ1-2,TRBV27,TRBD1
CASSTGQGARGYTF,TGTGCCAGCAGTACAGGACAGGGGGCGCGTGGCTACACCTTC,few,TRBJ1-2,TRBV28,TRBD1
CAWSVKGTQYF,TGTGCCTGGAGTGTAAAGGGGACCCAGTACTTC,NA,TRBJ2-5,TRBV30,NA
CASSFSQGASGETQYF,TGTGCCAGCAGCTTCTCCCAGGGCGCAAGTGGAGAGACCCAGTACTTC,many,TRBJ2-5,TRBV9,NA
CASSSPIGPSRETQYF,TGTGCCAGCAGCTCCCCAATCGGGCCGTCCCGGGAGACCCAGTACTTC,few,TRBJ2-5,TRBV11-3,NA
CASSLKGSSSEQYF,TGTGCCAGCAGCTTAAAGGGCAGTAGCTCAGAGCAGTACTTC,few,TRBJ2-7,TRBV7-4,NA
CASTESWGINQPQHF,TGTGCCAGCACCGAGAGTTGGGGAATTAATCAGCCCCAGCATTTT,NA,TRBJ1-5,TRBV12-5,NA
CASSYVTGGADTQYF,TGTGCCAGCAGTTACGTGACAGGGGGCGCGGATACGCAGTATTTT,few,TRBJ2-3,TRBV6-8,TRBD1
CASSSSGTSVYNEQFF,TGTGCCAGTAGTAGCTCCGGGACTAGCGTCTACAATGAGCAGTTCTTC,few,TRBJ2-1,TRBV19,TRBD2
CASSEAVFWFTF,TGTGCCAGCAGTGAAGCCGTTTTTTGGTTCACCTTC,NA,TRBJ1-2,TRBV6-1,NA
CASSPSDSNTGELFF,TGTGCCAGCAGCCCGTCAGACAGCAATACCGGGGAGCTGTTTTTT,few,TRBJ2-2,TRBV7-6,NA
CASSTTLLKNTEAFF,TGTGCCAGCAGCACTACTTTACTAAAGAACACTGAAGCTTTCTTT,medium-sized,TRBJ1-1,TRBV11-3,NA
CASSPISLNTEAFF,TGTGCCAGCTCACCAATTAGCCTGAACACTGAAGCTTTCTTT,NA,TRBJ1-1,TRBV18,NA
CASSLATGDYGYTF,TGCGCCAGCAGCTTGGCCACAGGGGACTATGGCTACACCTTC,NA,TRBJ1-2,TRBV5-1,TRBD1
CASSLGTTTEAFF,TGCGCCAGCAGCCTAGGGACCACTACTGAAGCTTTCTTT,NA,TRBJ1-1,TRBV1,NA
CASSNLASGANVLTF,TGTGCCAGCTCCAATCTAGCGTCCGGGGCCAACGTCCTGACTTTC,once,TRBJ2-6,TRBV18,NA
CSVDSGEWLPRQETQYF,TGCAGCGTTGATTCGGGGGAGTGGTTACCGCGCCAAGAGACCCAGTACTTC,NA,TRBJ2-5,TRBV29-1,NA
CASSLQTANTEAFF,TGTGCCAGCTCACTCCAGACAGCGAACACTGAAGCTTTCTTT,NA,TRBJ1-1,TRBV18,NA
CASNPGTGAENTEAFF,TGTGCCAGCAACCCTGGGACAGGGGCTGAGAACACTGAAGCTTTCTTT,NA,TRBJ1-1,TRBV9,TRBD1
CASSSEDGYSYNEQFF,TGTGCCAGCAGCTCCGAGGACGGATACTCCTACAATGAGCAGTTCTTC,NA,TRBJ2-1,TRBV11-3,NA
CASSLEGFGVNGYTF,TGCGCCAGCAGCTTGGAGGGTTTCGGGGTGAACGGCTACACCTTC,NA,TRBJ1-2,TRBV5-1,NA
CASSGGELSGELFF,TGTGCCAGCAGCGGAGGAGAACTGTCCGGGGAGCTGTTTTTT,few,TRBJ2-2,TRBV9,NA
CASSEEPGELFF,TGTGCCAGTAGTGAAGAGCCCGGGGAGCTGTTTTTT,few,TRBJ2-2,TRBV2,NA
CSVEETDQNIQYF,TGCAGCGTTGAGGAAACAGACCAAAACATTCAGTACTTC,once,TRBJ2-4,TRBV29-1,NA
CASSLQGGNNEQYF,TGTGCCAGCAGCTTACAAGGAGGGAACAACGAGCAGTACTTC,NA,TRBJ2-7,TRBV11-3,NA
CASKNPSSYNSPLHF,TGTGCCAGCAAAAACCCGAGCTCCTATAATTCACCCCTCCACTTT,medium-sized,TRBJ1-6,TRBV28,NA
CASSLQPAFTDTQYF,TGTGCCAGCAGCTTGCAACCAGCTTTCACAGATACGCAGTATTTT,few,TRBJ2-3,TRBV11-3,NA
CASSARQGESSPLHF,TGTGCCAGCAGCGCCCGACAGGGTGAGAGTTCACCCCTCCACTTT,few,TRBJ1-6,TRBV11-3,TRBD1
CASSLDRASYEQYF,TGTGCCAGCAGCCTGGACAGGGCCTCCTACGAGCAGTACTTC,few,TRBJ2-7,TRBV11-3,TRBD1
CASSFLNTEAFF,TGTGCCAGCAGTTTCCTAAACACTGAAGCTTTCTTT,NA,TRBJ1-1,TRBV28,NA
CSVETIDRVDSGELFF,TGCAGCGTTGAAACCATCGACAGGGTTGACAGCGGGGAGCTGTTTTTT,NA,TRBJ2-2,TRBV29-1,TRBD1
CASSLTGTGDYEQYF,TGTGCCAGCAGTTTAACCGGGACAGGGGACTACGAGCAGTACTTC,few,TRBJ2-7,TRBV28,TRBD1
CASSLVPGFDSPLHF,TGCGCCAGCAGCTTGGTCCCGGGTTTTGATTCACCCCTCCACTTT,NA,TRBJ1-6,TRBV5-1,NA
CASAGPIGYTF,TGTGCCAGCGCCGGTCCCATTGGCTACACCTTC,few,TRBJ1-2,TRBV12-5,NA
CASSVTSGGAQDTQYF,TGTGCCAGTAGTGTGACTAGCGGGGGGGCGCAAGATACGCAGTATTTT,NA,TRBJ2-3,TRBV19,TRBD2
CASSPRGTGGYEQYF,TGCGCCAGCAGCCCAAGGGGGACAGGGGGCTACGAGCAGTACTTC,NA,TRBJ2-7,TRBV5-1,TRBD1
CAIRKDNTGELFF,TGTGCCATCAGAAAGGATAACACCGGGGAGCTGTTTTTT,few,TRBJ2-2,TRBV6-8,NA